This is a list of T cell receptor beta chains from one sample in a study of T cell clonotyping in hematopoietic cell transplantation. Data came from immunoSEQ multiplex PCR; TCRdb stores just in-frame clones and leaves some out. This table has several thousand clones, about 83% appearing once. The source material was PBMCs, sampled 100 days after allogeneic stem cell transplant. The receptor set was obtained from a male patient between 45 and 60 years old who had an allogeneic stem cell transplant from a related donor, so the T cells may come from the graft donor. Some clones in this sample may be carry-over from other donors' samples. The CDR3 runs from the conserved cysteine through the conserved F or W. Fields, in order: V gene, clone size, D gene, CDR3 length, J gene, CDR3 protein, CDR3 DNA. The D gene is left open where the match is weak. Clone size appears in some rows only: once, few, many, or a class for an expanded clone.

TRBV19	.	.	13	TRBJ2-7	CASSIVVSQEQYF	TGTGCCAGTAGTATAGTTGTCAGCCAGGAGCAGTACTTC
TRBV6-5	.	.	15	TRBJ1-1	CASSYSHGGATEAFF	TGTGCCAGCAGTTACTCCCATGGAGGGGCCACTGAAGCTTTCTTT
TRBV30	.	TRBD1	16	TRBJ1-1	CAWSSGSAGGHEGAFF	TGTGCCTGGAGTAGTGGGTCGGCAGGGGGCCATGAGGGAGCTTTCTTT
TRBV29-1	.	TRBD2	18	TRBJ2-2	CSVGSSGISGAETGELFF	TGCAGCGTTGGTAGCTCCGGGATTAGCGGGGCCGAAACCGGGGAGCTGTTTTTT
TRBV28	.	.	15	TRBJ2-4	CASSLLGHAKNIQYF	TGTGCCAGCAGTTTGCTGGGGCATGCCAAAAACATTCAGTACTTC
TRBV6-5	.	.	14	TRBJ2-1	CASRRFRTFNEQFF	TGTGCCAGCAGGCGGTTCAGAACCTTCAATGAGCAGTTCTTC
TRBV11-3	.	.	12	TRBJ2-1	CASSYGNNEQFF	TGTGCCAGCAGCTACGGTAACAATGAGCAGTTCTTC
TRBV2	.	.	13	TRBJ1-1	CASSAESNTEAFF	TGTGCCAGCAGCGCCGAAAGTAACACTGAAGCTTTCTTT
TRBV6-5	few	.	14	TRBJ2-5	CASSLREPWETQYF	TGTGCCAGCAGTCTAAGGGAGCCGTGGGAGACCCAGTACTTC
TRBV6-5	.	.	13	TRBJ2-7	CASSYGQTYEQYF	TGTGCCAGCAGTTACGGACAGACCTACGAGCAGTACTTC
TRBV19	.	.	15	TRBJ2-5	CASSRPSDPQETQYF	TGTGCCAGTAGCCGTCCATCTGACCCCCAAGAGACCCAGTACTTC
TRBV27	.	.	14	TRBJ2-7	CASSPRQSSYEQYF	TGTGCCAGCAGTCCTCGACAGAGCTCCTACGAGCAGTACTTC
TRBV10-3	.	.	16	TRBJ1-4	CAISETQRATNEKLFF	TGTGCCATCAGTGAAACGCAGCGAGCAACTAATGAAAAACTGTTTTTT
TRBV19	.	.	11	TRBJ1-5	CASSAGNTQHF	TGTGCCAGTAGTGCCGGGAATACTCAGCATTTT
TRBV19	.	TRBD2	15	TRBJ2-1	CASTMTSGDYNEQFF	TGTGCCAGTACCATGACTAGCGGGGATTACAATGAGCAGTTCTTC
TRBV30	.	.	12	TRBJ1-1	CAWRPPSLRAFF	TGTGCCTGGAGACCCCCTTCCCTGAGGGCTTTCTTT
TRBV27	once	.	14	TRBJ2-7	CASSPDSPIHQQYF	TGTGCCAGCAGTCCGGACAGCCCGATACATCAGCAGTACTTC
TRBV2	.	TRBD1	12	TRBJ2-7	CASQGQNYEQYF	TGTGCCAGCCAGGGACAGAACTACGAGCAGTACTTC
TRBV7-9	.	TRBD2	17	TRBJ2-1	CASGSGREWSSYNEQFF	TGTGCCAGCGGATCCGGGAGGGAATGGAGCTCCTACAATGAGCAGTTCTTC
TRBV25-1	.	TRBD1	16	TRBJ2-7	CASSESPWTGVYEQYF	TGTGCCAGCAGTGAAAGTCCGTGGACAGGGGTTTACGAGCAGTACTTC
TRBV29-1	few	TRBD1	13	TRBJ1-1	CSVVVGQANEAFF	TGCAGCGTTGTTGTCGGACAGGCAAATGAAGCTTTCTTT
TRBV27	.	TRBD1	17	TRBJ2-7	CASSSTRSTGIPYEQYF	TGTGCCAGCAGCTCAACCCGTTCGACAGGGATTCCCTACGAGCAGTACTTC
TRBV29-1	.	.	13	TRBJ1-1	CSVGRPMNTEAFF	TGCAGCGTCGGACGGCCGATGAACACTGAAGCTTTCTTT
TRBV5-6	.	.	16	TRBJ1-6	CASSRRGGDTNSPLHF	TGTGCCAGCAGCCGCCGCGGGGGGGACACTAATTCACCCCTCCACTTT
TRBV6-5	once	.	13	TRBJ2-3	CASTQGLADTQYF	TGTGCCAGCACTCAGGGTTTGGCAGATACGCAGTATTTT
TRBV29-1	once	TRBD2	14	TRBJ2-7	CSVVASGNSYEQYF	TGCAGCGTTGTGGCTAGCGGGAACTCCTACGAGCAGTACTTC
TRBV4-1	.	.	16	TRBJ1-5	CASSQAEGASFQPQHF	TGCGCCAGCAGCCAAGCCGAAGGGGCTAGCTTTCAGCCCCAGCATTTT
TRBV7-9	.	TRBD1	17	TRBJ1-6	CASSSHTWTGVNSPLHF	TGTGCCAGCAGCTCCCATACTTGGACAGGGGTGAATTCACCCCTCCACTTT
TRBV5-1	.	TRBD2	17	TRBJ2-2	CASSATKSGGNTGELFF	TGCGCCAGCAGTGCGACAAAGAGCGGGGGAAACACCGGGGAGCTGTTTTTT
TRBV29-1	.	.	12	TRBJ1-1	CSSKGGDTEAFF	TGCAGCTCCAAGGGGGGTGACACTGAAGCTTTCTTT
TRBV2	.	TRBD2	15	TRBJ2-2	CASEKGTRGTGELFF	TGTGCCAGCGAAAAGGGGACTAGGGGCACCGGGGAGCTGTTTTTT
TRBV21-1	.	.	15	TRBJ1-5	CASSKVGGSNQPQHF	TGTGCCAGCAGCAAAGTTGGGGGGTCGAATCAGCCCCAGCATTTT
TRBV4-3	.	.	16	TRBJ1-2	CASSQDRGGGRSGYTF	TGCGCCAGCAGCCAAGATCGTGGAGGGGGGCGTAGTGGCTACACCTTC
TRBV5-1	.	.	13	TRBJ1-6	CASSWDYNSPLHF	TGCGCCAGCAGCTGGGATTATAATTCACCCCTCCACTTT
TRBV4-1	.	TRBD1	15	TRBJ1-1	CASSQEGQGETEAFF	TGCGCCAGCAGCCAAGAGGGGCAGGGGGAGACTGAAGCTTTCTTT
TRBV6-5	.	TRBD1	15	TRBJ2-7	CASSYDGDSSYEQYF	TGTGCCAGCAGTTACGACGGGGACAGCTCCTACGAGCAGTACTTC